The 30 T cell receptor beta chains below were found in one sample sequenced in a study of monozygotic twins with inflammatory bowel disease. No DNA is given; TCRdb re-called the 5' RACE reads and lists each CDR3 protein once. The sample yields a few hundred thousand distinct CDR3 sequences, of which the top ten take up just over 2.5%. Sequenced input: blood. These TCRs come from a human donor with ulcerative colitis or Crohn's disease, or a healthy co-twin of an affected twin (not recorded which).

The genes are TRBV27 and TRBJ2-1; TCRdb reports TRBD1, a call that lacks DNA to check it against. Germline V gene lookup returns CDR1 MNHEY and CDR2 SMNVEV (reference sequence). The CDR3 consists of 15 residues. The CDR3 spells CASSFGTGLYNEQFF.

The gene calls are TRBV29-1 and TRBJ1-5. Looked up from germline, CDR1 is SQVTM and CDR2 is ANQGSEA. CDR3 length: 13 amino acids. CDR3 region: CSVLEWYGQPQHF.

CDR3 loop: CASSLGYGARATNEKLFF. V is TRBV11-1 and J is TRBJ1-4; TCRdb's D call, TRBD1, is unchecked because there is no DNA. The CDR3 has 18 amino acids. Germline V gene data show CDR1 as SGHAT and CDR2 as FQDESV (reference sequence).

This chain uses TRBV12-3 or TRBV12-4 with TRBJ1-1; with no DNA, the TCRdb D assignment of TRBD1 cannot be verified. This CDR3 is 17 amino acids long. CDR3 amino acids: CASNYGTGGGGDTEAFF.

This rearrangement joins TRBV9 to TRBJ2-5; TCRdb's D gene call, TRBD1, goes unchecked for lack of DNA. Germline V gene lookup returns CDR1 SGDLS and CDR2 YYNGEE. The CDR3 contains 15 residues. The CDR3 spells CASSAGTGVQETQYF.

The chain links TRBV6-5 to TRBJ1-5; the TCRdb call, TRBD1, lacks DNA for checking. The CDR3 loop spans 13 amino acids. Germline CDR1 and CDR2: MNHEY and SVGAGI. CDR3: CASSLTGNQRQHF.

The V and J genes are TRBV7-9 and TRBJ2-4; TCRdb selects TRBD1, and the lack of DNA leaves this call unchecked. Germline V gene sequence: CDR1 SEHNR, CDR2 FQNEAQ (reference sequence). This CDR3 comprises 17 residues. The CDR3 protein is CASSLTRGATRQNIQYF. Combining the CDR3 with reference TRBV7-9 and TRBJ2-4 gives the whole variable domain DTGVSQNPRHKITKRGQNVTFRCDPISEHNRLYWYRQTLGQGPEFLTYFQNEAQLEKSRLLSDRFSAERPKGSFSTLEIQRTEQGDSAMYLCASSLTRGATRQNIQYFGAGTRLSVL.

V usage is TRBV7-2 and J usage is TRBJ1-2. The CDR3 is 11 amino acids. CDR1 is SGHTA, CDR2 FQGNSA, per germline. The CDR3 protein is CASSIRRGYTF. Full variable domain (rest looked up from reference TRBV7-2 and TRBJ1-2): GAGVSQSPSNKVTEKGKDVELRCDPISGHTALYWYRQSLGQGLEFLIYFQGNSAPDKSGLPSDRFSAERTGGSVSTLTIQRTQQEDSAVYLCASSIRRGYTFGSGTRLTVV.

The genes are TRBV15 and TRBJ1-2; TCRdb names TRBD1, which stays unverified in the absence of DNA. CDR3 length: 15 residues. Germline assignment: CDR1 LNHNV and CDR2 YYDKDF (reference sequence). The CDR3 protein is CATSRGGGRKYGYTF.

The chain links TRBV20-1 to TRBJ1-6. Germline V gives CDR1 DFQATT, CDR2 SNEGSKA (reference sequence). The CDR3 covers 14 residues. The CDR3 is CSARVRESNSPLHF.

V usage is TRBV4-2 and J usage is TRBJ2-1. The CDR3 contains 16 residues. CDR1 LGHNA and CDR2 YNFKEQ come from the germline V gene. The CDR3 loop reads CASSHGISSSYNEQFF.

The chain is built from TRBV7-2 and TRBJ2-1; checking the TCRdb D call of TRBD2 is not possible without DNA. Germline assignment: CDR1 SGHTA and CDR2 FQGNSA. CDR3 size: 14 residues. This chain's CDR3 is CASSLGRIAGEQFF.

This sequence joins TRBV5-1 and TRBJ2-7. Germline assignment: CDR1 SGHRS and CDR2 YFSETQ. This CDR3 has 14 amino acids. CDR3 region: CASSLVTRNYEQYF.

This sequence joins TRBV5-1 and TRBJ2-1; TCRdb's D call of TRBD2 is untestable without DNA. The CDR3 length is 12 residues. Germline V lookup: CDR1 SGHRS, CDR2 YFSETQ. The chain's CDR3 is CASSREGGMQFF.

V and J are TRBV7-9 and TRBJ1-5; there is no DNA to check the TCRdb D call of TRBD1. The germline V gene has CDR1 SEHNR and CDR2 FQNEAQ (reference sequence). The CDR3 is 15 amino acids. CDR3 loop: CASSLEGGSNQPQHF. Filled out from reference TRBV7-9 and TRBJ1-5, the complete variable domain reads DTGVSQNPRHKITKRGQNVTFRCDPISEHNRLYWYRQTLGQGPEFLTYFQNEAQLEKSRLLSDRFSAERPKGSFSTLEIQRTEQGDSAMYLCASSLEGGSNQPQHFGDGTRLSIL.

The J gene is TRBJ2-5, the V gene TRBV20-1. CDR3 length: 14 amino acids. Germline CDR1 and CDR2: DFQATT and SNEGSKA (reference sequence). CDR3 amino acids: CSARFSDLGETQYF.

This sequence joins TRBV27 and TRBJ1-5; no DNA is available, so the TRBD1 call from TCRdb remains unchecked. Germline assignment: CDR1 MNHEY and CDR2 SMNVEV (reference sequence). The CDR3 has 14 residues. This CDR3 reads CASSLTGPNQPQHF.

The V gene is TRBV10-3, the J gene TRBJ2-3; the TCRdb call, TRBD2, lacks DNA for checking. The CDR3 extends over 12 amino acids. Germline CDR1 reads ENHRY; CDR2 reads SYGVKD. The CDR3 reads CAISAGTAGQYF.

The chain carries TRBV4-1 and TRBJ2-7; the D call from TCRdb, TRBD2, cannot be confirmed without DNA. This CDR3 has 15 residues. Germline loops: CDR1 MGHRA, CDR2 YSYEKL. This CDR3 is CASSQDMTLYYEQYF.

The chain joins TRBV7-9 to TRBJ1-3; as DNA is missing, the TRBD1 call by TCRdb cannot be tested. CDR1 SEHNR and CDR2 FQNEAQ come from the germline V gene (reference sequence). CDR3 length: 17 amino acids. CDR3 sequence reads: CASRPPETGPSGNTIYF.

The chain links TRBV5-1 to TRBJ1-5. The CDR3 extends over 14 amino acids. The germline gives CDR1 SGHRS, CDR2 YFSETQ. Here the CDR3 reads CASSLEASGQPQHF.

The chain uses TRBV7-2 and TRBJ2-5. The CDR3 spans 16 residues. The germline CDR1 and CDR2 sequences are SGHTA and FQGNSA. Here the CDR3 reads CASSLALVAIQETQYF.

V usage is TRBV12-3 or TRBV12-4 and J usage is TRBJ2-3. This CDR3 spans 12 amino acids. CDR3 protein: CASSSDTDTQYF.

The chain couples TRBV12-3 or TRBV12-4 to TRBJ1-2. CDR3 length equals 15 residues. Here the CDR3 reads CASYAKRTTNYGYTF.

J is TRBJ2-7 and V is TRBV7-2. This CDR3 is built from 13 residues. Germline V lookup: CDR1 SGHTA, CDR2 FQGNSA. CDR3 amino acids: CASAASVTYEQYF. The full variable domain, with the rest looked up from reference TRBV7-2 and TRBJ2-7, is GAGVSQSPSNKVTEKGKDVELRCDPISGHTALYWYRQSLGQGLEFLIYFQGNSAPDKSGLPSDRFSAERTGGSVSTLTIQRTQQEDSAVYLCASAASVTYEQYFGPGTRLTVT.

The chain employs TRBV7-5 and TRBJ1-4. TRBV7-5 is a pseudogene locus. There are 13 residues in the CDR3. The CDR3 here is CISVPEAPDELFF.

The chain has TRBV28 and TRBJ2-3; checking the TCRdb D call of TRBD1 is not possible without DNA. Germline V lookup: CDR1 MDHEN, CDR2 SYDVKM. This CDR3 has 16 residues. CDR3 in amino acids: CASSLSGTVNQDTQYF.

CDR3 region: CASSSARRDFTHNEQFF. The chain is built from TRBV9 and TRBJ2-1; as DNA is missing, the TRBD2 call by TCRdb cannot be tested. The CDR3 consists of 17 residues. Germline V gives CDR1 SGDLS, CDR2 YYNGEE. The whole variable domain, remainder taken from reference TRBV9 and TRBJ2-1, is DSGVTQTPKHLITATGQRVTLRCSPRSGDLSVYWYQQSLDQGLQFLIQYYNGEERAKGNILERFSAQQFPDLHSELNLSSLELGDSALYFCASSSARRDFTHNEQFFGPGTRLTVL.

V and J are TRBV4-3 and TRBJ2-7; there is no DNA to check the TCRdb D call of TRBD1. This CDR3 has 15 residues. CDR1 is LGHNA and CDR2 is YSLEER in the germline V gene. The CDR3 spells CASSPQTTGSYEQYF.

The J gene is TRBJ1-4, the V gene TRBV9. Per germline, CDR1 SGDLS and CDR2 YYNGEE. The CDR3 is made up of 16 amino acids. The CDR3 here is CASSVGWRTTNEKLFF.